This TCR beta chain was identified during a study of blood T cell repertoires in COVID-19. For the study at large: The United States, Italy and Spain supplied acute and convalescent COVID-19 samples. Sample material is recorded as cDNA or gDNA derived from T cells, B-cell-depleted T cells, or PBMCs.

The V segment lost 1 base and the J segment 5 bases; nucleotides outside the gene matches: 15. The CDR3 extends over 18 amino acids. CDR1 is LGHDT and CDR2 is YNNKEL in the germline V gene (reference sequence). Authors' methods: Reference gene primer amplification gave nucleated cell count estimates. The method was immunoSEQ multiplex PCR; TCRdb's version includes in-frame clones alone and lacks a portion of them. The DNA was the basis for D and trimming; V, J and clone size are from that table. The sample records about 200,000 clones, less than 95% being singletons. The clonotype originates from a man aged 30 to 45 with COVID-19, enrolled during active disease. The rearrangement uses TRBV3-1 (or the pseudogene TRBV3-2) and TRBJ2-5, with 8 bases fitting TRBD1. Material: peripheral blood. As DNA, the CDR3 is TGTGCCAGCAGCCAAGGGCGGCTCAGGACAGGGACGTCGGAGACCCAGTACTTC. Translation: CASSQGRLRTGTSETQYF.